One sample yielded the 6 T cell receptor beta chains listed below, sequenced in a study of patients and donors after allogeneic stem cell transplantation. TCRdb re-derived calls from the RT-PCR reads in MiXCR, one entry per CDR3 protein. The table lists over 130,000 distinct CDR3 sequences, about 40% of them singletons, with about 50% in the top ten. Specimen: blood, either unsorted or a sorted T cell fraction (not recorded which). The receptors derive from a human donor who was either an allogeneic HSCT recipient or a stem cell or donor lymphocyte infusion donor (not recorded which). It is not recorded whose cells these are; they may come from a transplant donor.

This chain uses TRBV6-5 with TRBJ1-6; 7 bases map to TRBD1. With 6 bases clipped from V and 10 bases from J, the junction kept 9 bases outside the gene matches. The CDR3 runs to 14 residues. Germline CDR1 reads MNHEY; CDR2 reads SVGAGI. CDR3 residues: CASSRDRVGSPLHF. The CDR3, as DNA: TGTGCCAGCAGCCGGGACAGAGTTGGGTCACCCCTCCACTTT.

The table lists this clonotype with a few counts. The J gene is TRBJ1-4, the V gene TRBV3-1; TRBD1 might be the D (5 bases). V shed 0 bases and J shed 0 bases, with 17 bases lying between them. The CDR3 runs to 19 residues. From germline, CDR1 is LGHDT and CDR2 YNNKEL (reference sequence). CDR3 amino acids: CASSQDSPRGFATNEKLFF. The CDR3 DNA is TGTGCCAGCAGCCAAGACTCTCCCCGGGGGTTTGCAACTAATGAAAAACTGTTTTTT.

This clonotype was counted only a few times. The junction differs from germline at one of its ends, possibly a read error. The genes are TRBV7-7 and TRBJ2-5, with 10 bases that match TRBD2. The germline V gene has CDR1 SSHAT and CDR2 FNYEAQ (reference sequence). The CDR3 consists of 15 residues. This CDR3 reads CASSLIAGGQETQYF. The DNA of the CDR3 is TGTGCTAGCAGCTTGATAGCGGGGGGCCAAGAGACCCAGTACTTC.

This clonotype appeared a few times. The gene calls are TRBV4-3 and TRBJ1-6; TRBD1 matches at 11 bases. The trim removed 4 bases at V and 6 bases at J, leaving 2 bases unmatched. The germline V gene encodes CDR1 LGHNA and CDR2 YSLEER. The CDR3 has 15 amino acids. The DNA for the CDR3 is TGCGCCAGCAGCCTAGGGACAGGGGGTAATTCACCCCTCCACTTT. Protein product: CASSLGTGGNSPLHF.

This clonotype was observed a handful of times. The rearrangement uses TRBV7-9 and TRBJ2-1; tentatively, D is TRBD2 (6 bases). CDR1 and CDR2 (germline): SEHNR, FQNEAQ (reference sequence). This CDR3 region has 17 residues. V gave up 5 bases and J gave up 0 bases, with 17 bases separating them. CDR3 nucleotides: TGTGCCAGCAGCCTGTGGAGGGGCGTTCTCTCCTACAATGAGCAGTTCTTC. This gives the protein CASSLWRGVLSYNEQFF.

The chain couples TRBV29-1 to TRBJ1-2; D is ambiguous. The CDR3 sequence is 13 residues long. V lost 3 bases and J 2 bases, leaving 10 bases between the germline ends. Germline loops: CDR1 SQVTM, CDR2 ANQGSEA. CDR3 nucleotides: TGCAGCGTTGAGGAGGGCCCCAACTATGGCTACACCTTC. Its translation: CSVEEGPNYGYTF.